Listed here is a single T cell receptor beta chain. Its antigen is undetermined. Amplification started from genomic DNA. The TCR beta CDR3 region was amplified using 30 forward and 13 reverse primers. One entry per CDR3 protein, called by TCRdb with MiXCR from the multiplex PCR reads. The sample shows some 250,000 distinct CDR3 sequences, around 50% of them seen only once. These data belong to a study of type 1 and type 2 diabetes patients. Study-level findings and limits: Type 1 diabetes repertoires were significantly less diverse than type 2 diabetes ones.

This CDR3 is built from 13 residues. The germline V gene has CDR1 DFQATT and CDR2 SNEGSKA (reference sequence). The V end was cut by 0 bases, the J end by 5 bases, with 10 bases between. This sequence originates from a man younger than 35 with type 2 diabetes. Sequences were obtained from peripheral blood mononuclear cells (PBMCs). This rearrangement joins TRBV20-1 to TRBJ1-1; D remains unclear. This CDR3 reads CSARDMKLTEAFF. CDR3 nucleotide sequence: TGCAGTGCTAGAGATATGAAGCTGACTGAAGCTTTCTTT.